This TCR beta chain stems from a study of blood T cell repertoires in COVID-19. Across the study: The samples span acute and convalescent COVID-19 from the United States, Italy and Spain.

TCRdb's table, derived via immunoSEQ multiplex PCR, lists solely in-frame clones and lacks some. In the table there are tens of thousands of clones, about 80% of which are singletons. Germline V gives CDR1 SGHRS, CDR2 YFSETQ. The CDR3 is made up of 14 amino acids. With 0 bases removed from V and 4 bases from J, the gap between germline ends came to 11 bases. The material sequenced was peripheral blood. The source is a human donor in a cohort sampled during active COVID-19. This chain connects TRBV5-1 to TRBJ2-7, with D possibly TRBD1 on 5 matching bases. CDR3 nucleotide sequence: TGCGCCAGCAGCTTGGCTATAACAGGATACGAGCAGTACTTC. Translation: CASSLAITGYEQYF.